Shown below are 4 T cell receptor beta chains from a single sample sequenced in a study of shared T cell receptors in the human thymus. TCRdb's table, derived via immunoSEQ multiplex PCR, lists solely in-frame clones and lacks some. The data hold about 380,000 clones, with approximately 95% observed a single time. The sequenced material came from thymocytes. The receptors shown here come from a human donor.

The chain is built from TRBV28 and TRBJ2-1; no definite D call. The CDR3 loop spans 14 amino acids. Trimming left V 7 bases short and J 4 bases short, with 14 bases between. The germline CDR1 and CDR2 sequences are MDHEN and SYDVKM. The chain's CDR3 is CASTDRKVYNEQFF. The CDR3 DNA is TGTGCCAGCACGGACCGAAAGGTGTACAATGAGCAGTTCTTC.

CDR3 amino acids: CAWRGVNRGRGWNTEAFF. The CDR3, as DNA: TGTGCCTGGAGAGGTGTAAACAGGGGGCGCGGGTGGAACACTGAAGCTTTCTTT. The chain recombines TRBV30 with TRBJ1-1, with TRBD1 matching over 9 bases. Looked up from germline, CDR1 is GTSNPN and CDR2 is SVGIG (reference sequence). The CDR3 contains 18 residues. J was trimmed by 1 base and V by 3 bases; bases with no gene match: 15.

The chain uses TRBV9 and TRBJ2-6, with a possible D match to TRBD2 (5 bases). This CDR3 region has 20 residues. V lost 3 bases and J 0 bases, leaving 22 bases between the germline ends. The germline V gene encodes CDR1 SGDLS and CDR2 YYNGEE. The CDR3 is CASSARKDSNPTSGANVLTF. The CDR3 DNA reads TGTGCCAGCAGCGCAAGAAAGGACTCGAACCCAACCTCTGGGGCCAACGTCCTGACTTTC.

Comment on this clone: In the same sample, other DNA sequences code for this CDR3. The gene calls are TRBV27 and TRBJ2-3; TRBD2 aligns across 8 bases. With 2 bases clipped from V and 1 base from J, the junction kept 2 bases outside the gene matches. Per the germline V gene, CDR1 is MNHEY and CDR2 is SMNVEV (reference sequence). The length of the CDR3 is 15 residues. This CDR3 is CASSLAGGRTDTQYF. DNA of the CDR3: TGTGCCAGCAGTTTAGCGGGAGGACGCACAGATACGCAGTATTTT.